This T cell receptor beta chain stems from a study of blood T cell repertoires in COVID-19. Study overall: The origin of the acute and convalescent COVID-19 samples was the United States, Italy and Spain. T cells, B-cell-depleted T cells, or PBMCs provided the cDNA or gDNA that served as material.

This CDR3 spans 14 amino acids. The germline V gene encodes CDR1 KGHDR and CDR2 SFDVKD. Trimming took off 1 base at V and 5 bases at J, with 10 bases between the two ends. Original data processing: Scientists estimated how many nucleated cells there were by amplifying reference gene primers. Assay used: immunoSEQ multiplex PCR; TCRdb lists only in-frame clones, some missing. The DNA was the basis for D and trimming; V, J and clone size are from that table. The data show roughly 48,000 clones, 77% seen once. The count of this clone is one. The origin of this receptor is a human donor with active or convalescent COVID-19. The donor label of this sample is uncertain. The chain combines TRBV24-1 with TRBJ2-5; maybe TRBD1 (5 bases). Sequenced material: peripheral blood. The CDR3 loop is CATSDFQGFETQYF. DNA of the CDR3: TGTGCCACCAGTGATTTCCAGGGATTTGAGACCCAGTACTTC.